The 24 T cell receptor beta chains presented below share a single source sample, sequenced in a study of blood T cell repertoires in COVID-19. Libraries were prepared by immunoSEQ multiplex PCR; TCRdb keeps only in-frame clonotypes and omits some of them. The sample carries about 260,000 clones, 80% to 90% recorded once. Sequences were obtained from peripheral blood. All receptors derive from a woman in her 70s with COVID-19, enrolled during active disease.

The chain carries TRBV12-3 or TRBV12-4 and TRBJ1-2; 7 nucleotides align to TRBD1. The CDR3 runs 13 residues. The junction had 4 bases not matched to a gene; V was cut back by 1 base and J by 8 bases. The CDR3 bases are TGTGCCAGCAGTTTAGAGGGGGCACGGGGCTACACCTTC. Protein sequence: CASSLEGARGYTF.

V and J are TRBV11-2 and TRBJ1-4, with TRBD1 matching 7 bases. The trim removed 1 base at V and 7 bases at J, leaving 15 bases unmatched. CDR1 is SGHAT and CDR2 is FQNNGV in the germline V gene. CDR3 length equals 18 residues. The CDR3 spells CASSLGGQESVVGEKLFF. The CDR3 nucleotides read TGTGCCAGCAGCTTAGGAGGACAGGAGAGCGTTGTGGGTGAAAAACTGTTTTTT.

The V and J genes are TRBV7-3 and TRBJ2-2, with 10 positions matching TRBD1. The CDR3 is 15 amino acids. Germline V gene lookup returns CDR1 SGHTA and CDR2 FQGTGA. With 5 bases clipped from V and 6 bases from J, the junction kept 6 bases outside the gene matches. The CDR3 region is CASSPRQGASGELFF. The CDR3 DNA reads TGTGCCAGCAGCCCCCGACAGGGGGCTTCCGGGGAGCTGTTTTTT.

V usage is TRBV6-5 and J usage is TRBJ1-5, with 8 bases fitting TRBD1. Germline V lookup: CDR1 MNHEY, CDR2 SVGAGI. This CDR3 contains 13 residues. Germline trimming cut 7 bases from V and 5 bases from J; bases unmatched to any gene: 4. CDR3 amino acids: CASILDRDQPQHF. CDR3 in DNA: TGTGCCAGCATCTTGGACAGGGATCAGCCCCAGCATTTT.

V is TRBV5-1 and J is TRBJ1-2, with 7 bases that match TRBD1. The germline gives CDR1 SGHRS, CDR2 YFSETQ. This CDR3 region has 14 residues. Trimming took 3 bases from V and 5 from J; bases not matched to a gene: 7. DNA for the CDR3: TGCGCCAGCAGCTCGGCAGGGGGGATGTATGGCTACACCTTC. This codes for CASSSAGGMYGYTF. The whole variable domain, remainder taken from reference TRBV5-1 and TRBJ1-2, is KAGVTQTPRYLIKTRGQQVTLSCSPISGHRSVSWYQQTPGQGLQFLFEYFSETQRNKGNFPGRFSGRQFSNSRSEMNVSTLELGDSALYLCASSSAGGMYGYTFGSGTRLTVV.

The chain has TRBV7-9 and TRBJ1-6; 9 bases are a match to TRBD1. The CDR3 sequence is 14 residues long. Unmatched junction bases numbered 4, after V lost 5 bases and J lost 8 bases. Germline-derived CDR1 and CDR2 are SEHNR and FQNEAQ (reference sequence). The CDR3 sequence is CASSPGQGDSPLHF. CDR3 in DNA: TGTGCCAGCAGCCCGGGACAGGGAGATTCACCCCTCCACTTT.

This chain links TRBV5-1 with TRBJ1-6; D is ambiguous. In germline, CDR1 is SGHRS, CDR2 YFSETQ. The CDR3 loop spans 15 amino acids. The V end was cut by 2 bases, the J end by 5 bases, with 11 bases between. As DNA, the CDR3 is TGCGCCAGCAGCTTTGGTAGAACGGATAATTCACCCCTCCACTTT. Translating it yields CASSFGRTDNSPLHF. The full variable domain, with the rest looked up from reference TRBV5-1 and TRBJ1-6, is KAGVTQTPRYLIKTRGQQVTLSCSPISGHRSVSWYQQTPGQGLQFLFEYFSETQRNKGNFPGRFSGRQFSNSRSEMNVSTLELGDSALYLCASSFGRTDNSPLHFGNGTRLTVT.

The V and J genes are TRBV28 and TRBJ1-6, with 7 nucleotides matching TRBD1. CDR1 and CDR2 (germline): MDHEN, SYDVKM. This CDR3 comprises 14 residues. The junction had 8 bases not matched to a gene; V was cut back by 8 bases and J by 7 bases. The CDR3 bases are TGTGCCAGCTCCGAGGGGACAGTAAATTCACCCCTCCACTTT. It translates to CASSEGTVNSPLHF.

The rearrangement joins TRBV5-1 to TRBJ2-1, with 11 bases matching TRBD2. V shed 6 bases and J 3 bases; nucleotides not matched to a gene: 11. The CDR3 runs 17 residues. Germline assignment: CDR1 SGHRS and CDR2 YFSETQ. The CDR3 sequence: CASTETTSGDRYNEQFF. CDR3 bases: TGCGCCAGCACCGAAACGACTAGCGGGGACCGCTACAATGAGCAGTTCTTC. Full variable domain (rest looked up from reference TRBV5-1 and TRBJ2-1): KAGVTQTPRYLIKTRGQQVTLSCSPISGHRSVSWYQQTPGQGLQFLFEYFSETQRNKGNFPGRFSGRQFSNSRSEMNVSTLELGDSALYLCASTETTSGDRYNEQFFGPGTRLTVL.

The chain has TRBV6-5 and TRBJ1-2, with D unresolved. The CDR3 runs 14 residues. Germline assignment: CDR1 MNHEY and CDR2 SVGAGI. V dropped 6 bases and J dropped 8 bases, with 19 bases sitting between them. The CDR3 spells CASSQDSHPAGYTF. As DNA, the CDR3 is TGTGCCAGCAGCCAGGACTCACACCCGGCAGGCTACACCTTC.

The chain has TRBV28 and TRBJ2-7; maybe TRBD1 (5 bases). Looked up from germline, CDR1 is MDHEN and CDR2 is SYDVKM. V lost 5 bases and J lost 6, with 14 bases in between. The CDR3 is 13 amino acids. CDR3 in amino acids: CASSTSPGFEQYF. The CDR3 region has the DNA TGTGCCAGCAGTACTTCCCCAGGGTTCGAGCAGTACTTC.

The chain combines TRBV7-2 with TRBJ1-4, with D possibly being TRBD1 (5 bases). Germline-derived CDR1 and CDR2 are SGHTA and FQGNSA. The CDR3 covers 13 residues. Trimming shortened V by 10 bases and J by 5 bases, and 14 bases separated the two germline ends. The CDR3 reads CATSINRNEKLFF. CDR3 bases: TGTGCCACCTCGATCAACAGGAATGAAAAACTGTTTTTT.

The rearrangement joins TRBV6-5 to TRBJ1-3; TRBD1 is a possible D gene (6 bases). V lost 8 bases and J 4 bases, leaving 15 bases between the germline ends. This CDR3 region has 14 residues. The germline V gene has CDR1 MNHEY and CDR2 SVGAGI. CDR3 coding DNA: TGTGCCAGCTCCCGGGCAGGGGTAGGAAACACCATATATTTT. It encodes CASSRAGVGNTIYF.

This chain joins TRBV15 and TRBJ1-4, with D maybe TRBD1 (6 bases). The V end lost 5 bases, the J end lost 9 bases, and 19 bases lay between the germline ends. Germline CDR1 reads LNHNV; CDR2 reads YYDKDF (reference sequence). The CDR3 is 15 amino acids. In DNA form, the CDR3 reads TGTGCCACCAGCGGGCACCACAGGGATTCCAAAAAACTGTTTTTT. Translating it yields CATSGHHRDSKKLFF. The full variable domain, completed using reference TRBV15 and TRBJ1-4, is DAMVIQNPRYQVTQFGKPVTLSCSQTLNHNVMYWYQQKSSQAPKLLFHYYDKDFNNEADTPDNFQSRRPNTSFCFLDIRSPGLGDTAMYLCATSGHHRDSKKLFFGSGTQLSVL.

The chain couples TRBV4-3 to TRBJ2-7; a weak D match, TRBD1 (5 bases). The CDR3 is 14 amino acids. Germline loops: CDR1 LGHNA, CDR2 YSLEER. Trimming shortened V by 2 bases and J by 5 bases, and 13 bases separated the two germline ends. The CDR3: CASSQKTREHEQYF. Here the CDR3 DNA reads TGCGCCAGCAGCCAAAAAACCAGGGAACACGAGCAGTACTTC.

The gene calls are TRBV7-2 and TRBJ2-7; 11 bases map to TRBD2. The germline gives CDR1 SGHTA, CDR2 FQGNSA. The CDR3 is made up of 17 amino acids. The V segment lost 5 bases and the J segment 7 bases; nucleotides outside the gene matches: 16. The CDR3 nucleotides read TGTGCCAGCAGCATAGGGGCGACTAGCGGGAAACTACGGGAGCAGTACTTC. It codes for CASSIGATSGKLREQYF.

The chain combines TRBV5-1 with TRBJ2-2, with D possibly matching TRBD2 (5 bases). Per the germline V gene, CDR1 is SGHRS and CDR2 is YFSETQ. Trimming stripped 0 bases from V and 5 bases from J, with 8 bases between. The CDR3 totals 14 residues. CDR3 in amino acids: CASSLATGTGELFF. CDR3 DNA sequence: TGCGCCAGCAGCTTGGCCACGGGGACCGGGGAGCTGTTTTTT. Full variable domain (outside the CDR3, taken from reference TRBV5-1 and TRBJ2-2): KAGVTQTPRYLIKTRGQQVTLSCSPISGHRSVSWYQQTPGQGLQFLFEYFSETQRNKGNFPGRFSGRQFSNSRSEMNVSTLELGDSALYLCASSLATGTGELFFGEGSRLTVL.

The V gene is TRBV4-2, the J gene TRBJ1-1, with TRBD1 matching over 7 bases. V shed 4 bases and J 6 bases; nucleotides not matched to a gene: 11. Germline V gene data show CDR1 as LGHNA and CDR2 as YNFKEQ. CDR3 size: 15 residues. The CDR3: CASSPQQGSASEAFF. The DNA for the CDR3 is TGTGCCAGCAGCCCCCAACAGGGGTCCGCCTCTGAAGCTTTCTTT.

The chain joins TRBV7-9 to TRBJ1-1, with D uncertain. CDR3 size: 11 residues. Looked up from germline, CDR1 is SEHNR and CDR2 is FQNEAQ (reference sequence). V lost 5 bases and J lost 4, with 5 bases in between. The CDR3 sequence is CASSASTEAFF. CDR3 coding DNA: TGTGCCAGCAGCGCGTCCACTGAAGCTTTCTTT.

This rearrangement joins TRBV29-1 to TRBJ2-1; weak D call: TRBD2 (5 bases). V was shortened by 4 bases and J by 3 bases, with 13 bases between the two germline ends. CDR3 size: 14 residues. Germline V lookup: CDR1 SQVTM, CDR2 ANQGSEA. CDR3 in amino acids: CSVVRLRGYNEQFF. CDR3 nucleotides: TGCAGCGTTGTACGGCTTCGGGGCTACAATGAGCAGTTCTTC.

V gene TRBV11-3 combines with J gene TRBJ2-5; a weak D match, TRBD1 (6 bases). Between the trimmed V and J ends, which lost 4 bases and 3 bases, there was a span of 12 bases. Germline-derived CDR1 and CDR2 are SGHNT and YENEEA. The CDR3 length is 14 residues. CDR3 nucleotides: TGTGCCAGCAGCTCGCGAGCAGGGGAAGAGACCCAGTACTTC. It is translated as CASSSRAGEETQYF.

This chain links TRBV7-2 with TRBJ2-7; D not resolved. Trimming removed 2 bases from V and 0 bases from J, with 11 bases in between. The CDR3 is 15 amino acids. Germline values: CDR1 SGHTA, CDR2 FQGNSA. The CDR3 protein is CASSLHAGRSYEQYF. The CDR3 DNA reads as TGTGCCAGCAGCTTACATGCCGGTCGCTCCTACGAGCAGTACTTC.

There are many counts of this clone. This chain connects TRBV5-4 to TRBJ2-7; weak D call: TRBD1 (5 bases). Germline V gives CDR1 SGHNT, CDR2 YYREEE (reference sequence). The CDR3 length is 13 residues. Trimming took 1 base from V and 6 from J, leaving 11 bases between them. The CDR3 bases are TGTGCCAGCAGCTTGTTTCAGGGTCCCGAGCAGTACTTC. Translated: CASSLFQGPEQYF.

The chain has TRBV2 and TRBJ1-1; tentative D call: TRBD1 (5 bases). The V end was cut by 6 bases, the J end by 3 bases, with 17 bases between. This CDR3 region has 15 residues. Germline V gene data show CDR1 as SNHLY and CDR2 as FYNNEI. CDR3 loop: CASRAVGGGDTEAFF. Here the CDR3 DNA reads TGTGCCAGCAGGGCCGTGGGGGGGGGAGACACTGAAGCTTTCTTT. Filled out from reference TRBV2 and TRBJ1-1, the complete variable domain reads EPEVTQTPSHQVTQMGQEVILRCVPISNHLYFYWYRQILGQKVEFLVSFYNNEISEKSEIFDDQFSVERPDGSNFTLKIRSTKLEDSAMYFCASRAVGGGDTEAFFGQGTRLTVV.